Listed here are 19 T cell receptor beta chains from one sample, sequenced in a study of vaccination effects on CD4 cells after COVID-19. The repertoire was sequenced with immunoSEQ multiplex PCR; TCRdb's copy has only in-frame clones and lacks some. The data hold around 63,000 clones, with roughly 80% observed a single time. Their specific antigens are unknown. Antigen-specific CD4+ T cell clonotypes were called by their expansion after viral peptide-pool culture in ViraFEST. Isolating CD4+ T cells followed about 10 days of culture. None of the vaccinated had previously contracted SARS-CoV-2, and their nucleocapsid antibodies tested negative. The sample in question was CD4+ T cells from PBMCs cultured with HCoV-OC43 spike peptides, obtained before COVID-19 vaccination. Described subset: HCoV-OC43 spike overlapping peptide pool stimulation. The receptors were sampled from a human donor who received a COVID-19 vaccine.

The V gene is TRBV4-2, the J gene TRBJ2-7; 11 positions match TRBD1. Germline CDR1 LGHNA, CDR2 YNFKEQ. With 4 bases clipped from V and 1 base from J, the junction kept 0 bases outside the gene matches. The CDR3 totals 14 residues. The CDR3 coding sequence is TGTGCCAGCAGCCGGGACAGGGGGTCCTACGAGCAGTACGTC. Translating gives CASSRDRGSYEQYV.

The V gene is TRBV30, the J gene TRBJ2-5, with unresolved D. Germline CDR1 is GTSNPN and CDR2 is SVGIG (reference sequence). The CDR3 length is 13 residues. V lost 0 bases and J 4 bases, leaving 9 bases between the germline ends. The CDR3 nucleotides read TGTGCCTGGAGTGTAAATAGGAGAGAGACCCAGTACTTC. Translation: CAWSVNRRETQYF.

This clone was picked up a small number of times. The chain recombines TRBV2 with TRBJ1-2, with 8 bases identical to TRBD1. Germline lookup yields CDR1 SNHLY and CDR2 FYNNEI. The CDR3 contains 12 residues. V shed 9 bases and J 3 bases; nucleotides not matched to a gene: 3. CDR3 loop: CASTQGDYGYTF. The CDR3, as DNA: TGTGCCAGTACACAGGGGGACTATGGCTACACCTTC.

The CDR3 region has the DNA TGTGCCAGCAGTTATCGGGACGGGTCTGGAAACACCATATATTTT. Translation: CASSYRDGSGNTIYF. The gene calls are TRBV28 and TRBJ1-3; possibly TRBD1 for D (5 bases). CDR1 and CDR2 (germline): MDHEN, SYDVKM. The CDR3 extends over 15 amino acids. V was clipped by 4 bases and J by 1 base, with 11 bases between them. The variable domain in full, completed from reference TRBV28 and TRBJ1-3, reads DVKVTQSSRYLVKRTGEKVFLECVQDMDHENMFWYRQDPGLGLRLIYFSYDVKMKEKGDIPEGYSVSREKKERFSLILESASTNQTSMYLCASSYRDGSGNTIYFGEGSWLTVV.

The gene calls are TRBV24-1 and TRBJ2-3; 7 nucleotides agree with TRBD1. The CDR3 sequence is 16 residues long. The V gene end was trimmed by 3 bases and the J gene end by 0 bases; junction bases not matched to a gene: 5. Germline V gene data show CDR1 as KGHDR and CDR2 as SFDVKD. The CDR3 DNA follows: TGTGCCACCAGTGATCCCGGACAGGATAGCACAGATACGCAGTATTTT. Its protein product is CATSDPGQDSTDTQYF.

This rearrangement joins TRBV3-1 (or the pseudogene TRBV3-2) to TRBJ2-5, with D possibly matching TRBD1 (5 bases). The CDR3 is 14 amino acids. The ends were cut back, 4 bases at V and 4 bases at J, with 13 bases in the middle. The germline gives CDR1 LGHDT, CDR2 YNNKEL (reference sequence). The CDR3 region has the DNA TGTGCCAGCAGCCGACAGACAGCCCGAGAGACCCAGTACTTC. It is translated as CASSRQTARETQYF.

The DNA of the CDR3 is TGTGCCATCGGCGGACAGGGAAGCCTTTCCTCTGGAAACACCATATATTTT. Translating it yields CAIGGQGSLSSGNTIYF. The chain links TRBV10-3 to TRBJ1-3, with TRBD1 matching over 8 bases. V dropped 8 bases and J dropped 0; count of bases not matched to a gene: 12. This CDR3 contains 17 residues. Germline-derived CDR1 and CDR2 are ENHRY and SYGVKD.

This clone was seen only a few times. The J gene is TRBJ2-1, the V gene TRBV30, with a weak D call TRBD1 (5 bases). The CDR3 totals 14 residues. With 3 bases removed from V and 9 bases from J, the gap between germline ends came to 18 bases. Germline lookup yields CDR1 GTSNPN and CDR2 SVGIG (reference sequence). The CDR3 nucleotides read TGTGCCTGGAGGCGGCAGGGAAGCTTCTCTGAGCAGTTCTTC. Translation: CAWRRQGSFSEQFF.

The gene calls are TRBV18 and TRBJ2-7; maybe TRBD1 (5 bases). The V gene's germline CDR1 is KGHSH and CDR2 LQKENI. CDR3 length equals 13 residues. Between the trimmed V and J ends, which lost 2 bases and 3 bases, there was a span of 8 bases. The DNA for the CDR3 is TGTGCCAGCTCACCAGACAGACACTACGAGCAGTACGTC. This codes for CASSPDRHYEQYV.

The rearrangement joins TRBV18 to TRBJ1-1; D is unresolved. This CDR3 is built from 16 residues. Trimming left V 3 bases short and J 1 base short, with 15 bases between. Germline assignment: CDR1 KGHSH and CDR2 LQKENI. The CDR3 region has the DNA TGTGCCAGCTCACCTCGTGTTAACTCCGAGAACACTGAAGCTTTCTTT. Its protein product is CASSPRVNSENTEAFF.

The chain uses TRBV18 and TRBJ2-1; D unclear. V lost 5 bases, J lost 5 bases, and 13 bases lay in between. The CDR3 has 14 residues. Germline CDR1 KGHSH, CDR2 LQKENI. The CDR3 loop is CASSTRLADNEQFF. CDR3 in DNA: TGTGCCAGCTCAACCAGATTGGCGGACAATGAGCAGTTCTTC. Variable domain in full (rest from reference TRBV18 and TRBJ2-1): NAGVMQNPRHLVRRRGQEARLRCSPMKGHSHVYWYRQLPEEGLKFMVYLQKENIIDESGMPKERFSAEFPKEGPSILRIQQVVRGDSAAYFCASSTRLADNEQFFGPGTRLTVL.

V usage is TRBV5-1 and J usage is TRBJ1-2, with 8 bases fitting TRBD1. This CDR3 is built from 14 residues. Germline V gene sequence: CDR1 SGHRS, CDR2 YFSETQ. The junction had 6 bases not matched to a gene; V was cut back by 4 bases and J by 4 bases. This CDR3 reads CASSTGTGPYGYTF. The CDR3 DNA reads TGCGCCAGCAGCACCGGGACAGGACCCTATGGCTACACCTTC.

The genes are TRBV5-6 and TRBJ1-2; tentatively, D is TRBD1 (5 bases). The CDR3 totals 15 residues. Germline values: CDR1 SGHDT, CDR2 YYEEEE. With 1 base removed from V and 4 bases from J, the gap between germline ends came to 14 bases. In nucleotides, the CDR3 is TGTGCCAGCAGCTTGAGGGGAACAGGACTCTATGGCTACACCTTC. Translation gives CASSLRGTGLYGYTF.

The genes are TRBV5-6 and TRBJ2-5, with 10 bases identical to TRBD2. The CDR3 has 14 amino acids. V was pared by 3 bases and J by 3 bases, with 2 bases of the junction left unmatched. Germline V lookup: CDR1 SGHDT, CDR2 YYEEEE. CDR3 region: CASSSAGGEETQYF. The DNA for the CDR3 is TGTGCCAGCAGCTCAGCGGGGGGGGAAGAGACCCAGTACTTC. The full variable domain, its missing parts supplied by reference TRBV5-6 and TRBJ2-5, is DAGVTQSPTHLIKTRGQQVTLRCSPKSGHDTVSWYQQALGQGPQFIFQYYEEEERQRGNFPDRFSGHQFPNYSSELNVNALLLGDSALYLCASSSAGGEETQYFGPGTRLLVL.

This clone was detected only once. DNA for the CDR3: TGTGCCTGGGCTCGACAGAGCTCCTACAATGAGCAGTTCTTC. Encoded protein: CAWARQSSYNEQFF. V is TRBV30 and J is TRBJ2-1; possible D gene TRBD1, 5 bases. The CDR3 loop spans 14 amino acids. V was cut by 5 bases and J by 0 bases, with 11 bases left in between. The V gene's germline CDR1 is GTSNPN and CDR2 SVGIG (reference sequence). Drawing the rest from reference TRBV30 and TRBJ2-1, the complete variable domain is SQTIHQWPATLVQPVGSPLSLECTVEGTSNPNLYWYRQAAGRGLQLLFYSVGIGQISSEVPQNLSASRPQDRQFILSSKKLLLSDSGFYLCAWARQSSYNEQFFGPGTRLTVL.

The chain combines TRBV5-4 with TRBJ2-5; TRBD2 agrees at 9 bases. The CDR3 spans 14 residues. V dropped 5 bases and J dropped 3; count of bases not matched to a gene: 5. Germline CDR1 reads SGHNT; CDR2 reads YYREEE (reference sequence). CDR3 region: CASREAGGKETQYF. The DNA for the CDR3 is TGTGCCAGCAGGGAGGCGGGGGGGAAAGAGACCCAGTACTTC.

The chain joins TRBV19 to TRBJ1-6; D remains ambiguous. This CDR3 comprises 15 residues. Germline V CDR1 and CDR2: LNHDA, SQIVND (reference sequence). V was cut by 0 bases and J by 10 bases, with 13 bases left in between. In DNA form, the CDR3 reads TGTGCCAGTAGTATAGATAGCATAAAAGGGTCACCCCTCCACTTT. As protein: CASSIDSIKGSPLHF.

This sequence joins TRBV7-3 and TRBJ2-3; TRBD2 might be the D (5 bases). Per germline, CDR1 SGHTA and CDR2 FQGTGA. Between the trimmed V and J ends, which lost 3 bases and 0 bases, there was a span of 10 bases. The CDR3 consists of 15 residues. The CDR3 protein is CASSLSSGSTDTQYF. The CDR3, as DNA: TGTGCCAGCAGCTTGAGCAGCGGTAGCACAGATACGCAGTATTTT.

This clone qualifies as medium-sized. The chain employs TRBV27 and TRBJ2-3; no clear D gene. Germline CDR1 is MNHEY and CDR2 is SMNVEV (reference sequence). There are 15 residues in the CDR3. The V gene lost 3 bases and the J gene lost 5 bases, with 15 bases spanning the gap. The CDR3 bases are TGTGCCAGCAGTTTGGCAGCAACTAACGGAGATACGCAGTATTTT. This codes for CASSLAATNGDTQYF.